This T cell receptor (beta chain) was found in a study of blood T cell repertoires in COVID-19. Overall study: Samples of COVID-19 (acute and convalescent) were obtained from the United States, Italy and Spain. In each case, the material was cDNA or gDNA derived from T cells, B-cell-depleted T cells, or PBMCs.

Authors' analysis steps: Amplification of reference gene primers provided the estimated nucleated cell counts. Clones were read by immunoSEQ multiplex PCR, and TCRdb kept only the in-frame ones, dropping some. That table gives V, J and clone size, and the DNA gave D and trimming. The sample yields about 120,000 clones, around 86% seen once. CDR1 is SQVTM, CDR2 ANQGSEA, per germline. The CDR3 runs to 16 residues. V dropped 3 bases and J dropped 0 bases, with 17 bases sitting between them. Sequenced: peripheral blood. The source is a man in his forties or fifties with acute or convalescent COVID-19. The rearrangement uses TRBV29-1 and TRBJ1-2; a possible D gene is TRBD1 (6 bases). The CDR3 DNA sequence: TGCAGCGTTGAGCCCCGAACAGGGCAAACTAACTATGGCTACACCTTC. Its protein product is CSVEPRTGQTNYGYTF.